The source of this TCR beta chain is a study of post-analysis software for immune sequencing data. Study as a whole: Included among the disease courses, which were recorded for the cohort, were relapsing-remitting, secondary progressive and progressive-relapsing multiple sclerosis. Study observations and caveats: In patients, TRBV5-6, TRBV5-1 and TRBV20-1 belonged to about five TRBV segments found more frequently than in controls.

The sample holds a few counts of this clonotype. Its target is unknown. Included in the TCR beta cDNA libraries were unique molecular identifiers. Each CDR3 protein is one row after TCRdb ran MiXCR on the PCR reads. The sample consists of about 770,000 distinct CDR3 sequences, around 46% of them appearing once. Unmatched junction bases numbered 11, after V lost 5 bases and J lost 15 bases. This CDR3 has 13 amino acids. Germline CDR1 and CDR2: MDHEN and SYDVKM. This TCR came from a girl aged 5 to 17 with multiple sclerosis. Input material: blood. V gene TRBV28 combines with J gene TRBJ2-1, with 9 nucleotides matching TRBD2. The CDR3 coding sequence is TGTGCCAGCAGTCCCGCGGGCGGGAGGGGCCTGTTCTTC. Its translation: CASSPAGGRGLFF.